This TCR beta chain was found in a study of T cells expressing NK-cell markers. Study as a whole: Repertoire data for TCR beta were derived from sorted T cells (CD3+CD56+NKG2C+, CD3+CD56+NKG2C- and CD3+CD56-NKG2C+). Findings of the study overall: Dominant NKG2C+ clonotypes in about six donors made up roughly 1.0-7.0% of CD8+ T cells. These clonotypes additionally ranked first within the CD3+CD56-NKG2C+ fraction of a handful of donors.

CDR3 size: 19 residues. Germline CDR1 is SNHLY and CDR2 is FYNNEI. No DNA is given; TCRdb re-called the 5' RACE reads and lists each CDR3 protein once. The sample's table shows about 390,000 distinct CDR3 sequences. Concerning this clonotype: What it binds is not known.

The sequencing sample was made of blood T cells: a sorted CD56 or NKG2C T cell subset, CD4+ or CD8+ T cells, or bulk PBMC T cells (not recorded which). The chain employs TRBV2 and TRBJ1-4; TCRdb names TRBD1, which stays unverified in the absence of DNA. The receptor comes from a woman between 45 and 60 years old in good health. The CDR3 protein is CASWISYRVQSATNEKLFF.